One sample yielded the 9 T cell receptor beta chains listed below, sequenced in a study of post-analysis software for immune sequencing data. General study findings and limits: TRBV5-6, TRBV5-1 and TRBV20-1 belonged to a set of roughly 5 TRBV segments that were more frequent in patients than controls.

Antigens for these TCRs are unknown. The authors incorporated unique molecular identifiers into the TCR beta cDNA libraries. From the PCR reads, TCRdb called clonotypes with MiXCR, one entry per CDR3 protein. The table records 350,000 to 500,000 distinct CDR3 sequences, more than 30% of them present only once. The specimen was blood. The receptor set was obtained from a girl aged 2-15 years with multiple sclerosis.

V and J are TRBV28 and TRBJ1-2, with TRBD1 matching 10 bases. CDR1 MDHEN and CDR2 SYDVKM come from the germline V gene. The CDR3 length is 16 residues. J lost 3 bases, V lost 11 bases, and 15 bases had no gene match. CDR3 sequence reads: CALSSSWDRGHYGYTF. DNA of the CDR3: TGTGCCTTATCAAGTTCCTGGGACAGGGGCCACTATGGCTACACCTTC.

The rearrangement joins TRBV12-3 or TRBV12-4 to TRBJ1-5; no firm D call. The V gene lost 2 bases and the J gene lost 2 bases, with 10 bases spanning the gap. This CDR3 region has 15 residues. The CDR3 coding sequence is TGTGCCAGCAGTTTAAGGTCAGGACGCAATCAGCCCCAGCATTTT. Residues: CASSLRSGRNQPQHF.

Details on this clonotype: This may come from a read error, since a much larger clone is one base off. This rearrangement joins TRBV5-8 to TRBJ2-3; the D call may be TRBD1 or TRBD2 (6 bases each). The CDR3 has 13 amino acids. CDR1 and CDR2 (germline): SGHTS, YDEGEE. Trimming left V 6 bases short and J 0 bases short, with 8 bases between. The CDR3 DNA is TGTGCCAGCATAGGGGGGAGCACAGATACGCAGTATTTT. It codes for CASIGGSTDTQYF.

The CDR3 is CSDRKNTDTQYF. For the CDR3, the DNA is TGCAGCGACCGAAAAAACACAGATACGCAGTATTTT. This chain uses TRBV29-1 with TRBJ2-3; no definite D call. Trimming cost V 7 bases and J 2 bases, with 10 bases left between them. The CDR3 runs 12 residues. Germline V CDR1 and CDR2: SQVTM, ANQGSEA.

V usage is TRBV20-1 and J usage is TRBJ1-6, with D possibly being TRBD1 (5 bases). V shed 5 bases and J shed 9 bases, with 20 bases lying between them. The CDR3 consists of 15 residues. CDR1 and CDR2 (germline): DFQATT, SNEGSKA (reference sequence). The CDR3 here is CSARSSVGGTSPLHF. In DNA, the CDR3 is TGCAGTGCTCGATCTAGTGTGGGGGGTACTTCACCCCTCCACTTT.

The chain employs TRBV10-3 and TRBJ2-7, with a weak D call TRBD1 (5 bases). CDR3 length: 13 amino acids. The V gene lost 4 bases and the J gene lost 3 bases, with 10 bases spanning the gap. Germline V CDR1 and CDR2: ENHRY, SYGVKD. CDR3 protein: CAISGDSNYEQYF. The CDR3 bases are TGTGCCATCAGTGGAGACAGCAACTACGAGCAGTACTTC.

In this sample, this clonotype turned up a few times. CDR3 sequence reads: CASSLSESRMNTEAFF. The CDR3 DNA follows: TGTGCCAGCAGTTTAAGCGAGTCACGGATGAACACTGAAGCTTTCTTT. This chain connects TRBV12-3 or TRBV12-4 to TRBJ1-1; D unresolved. The germline V and J ends were trimmed by 2 bases and 0 bases, with 13 bases remaining between them. The CDR3 spans 16 residues.

The CDR3 loop is CASSLDYRAFGRELFF. CDR3 bases: TGTGCCAGCAGCTTAGACTACAGGGCCTTTGGCCGGGAGCTGTTTTTT. The chain links TRBV7-9 to TRBJ2-2, with D possibly matching TRBD1 (6 bases). The CDR3 sequence is 16 residues long. Trimming took off 1 base at V and 9 bases at J, with 18 bases between the two ends. Germline loops: CDR1 SEHNR, CDR2 FQNEAQ (reference sequence).

This clonotype was recorded a few times. The chain recombines TRBV7-9 with TRBJ1-6; 7 nucleotides line up with TRBD1. This CDR3 is built from 16 residues. Germline-derived CDR1 and CDR2 are SEHNR and FQNEAQ (reference sequence). J lost 10 bases, V lost 2 bases, and 11 bases had no gene match. In nucleotides, the CDR3 is TGTGCCAGCAGCTTAAGGGGTGAGGGGGCTGGATCACCCCTCCACTTT. It codes for CASSLRGEGAGSPLHF. Looking up the rest from reference TRBV7-9 and TRBJ1-6 gives the full variable domain: DTGVSQNPRHKITKRGQNVTFRCDPISEHNRLYWYRQTLGQGPEFLTYFQNEAQLEKSRLLSDRFSAERPKGSFSTLEIQRTEQGDSAMYLCASSLRGEGAGSPLHFGNGTRLTVT.